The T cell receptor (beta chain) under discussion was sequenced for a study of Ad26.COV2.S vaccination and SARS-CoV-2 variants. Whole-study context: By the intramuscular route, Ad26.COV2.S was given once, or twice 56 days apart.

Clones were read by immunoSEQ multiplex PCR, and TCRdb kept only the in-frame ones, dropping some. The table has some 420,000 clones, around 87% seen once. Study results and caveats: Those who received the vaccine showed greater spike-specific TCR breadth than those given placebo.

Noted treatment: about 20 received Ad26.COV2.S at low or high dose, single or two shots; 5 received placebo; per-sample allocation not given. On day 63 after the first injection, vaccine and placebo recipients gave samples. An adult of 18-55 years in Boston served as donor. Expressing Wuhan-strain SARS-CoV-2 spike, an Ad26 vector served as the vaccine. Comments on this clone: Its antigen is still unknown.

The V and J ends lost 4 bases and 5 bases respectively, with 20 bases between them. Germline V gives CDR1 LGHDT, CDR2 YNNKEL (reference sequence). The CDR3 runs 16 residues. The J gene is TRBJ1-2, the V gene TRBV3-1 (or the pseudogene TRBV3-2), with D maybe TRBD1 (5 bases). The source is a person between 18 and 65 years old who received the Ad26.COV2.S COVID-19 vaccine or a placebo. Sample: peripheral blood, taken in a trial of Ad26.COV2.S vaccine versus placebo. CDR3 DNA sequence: TGTGCCAGCAGCCCCGTCCCGTCGCAGGGCTTGTATGGCTACACCTTC. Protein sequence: CASSPVPSQGLYGYTF.